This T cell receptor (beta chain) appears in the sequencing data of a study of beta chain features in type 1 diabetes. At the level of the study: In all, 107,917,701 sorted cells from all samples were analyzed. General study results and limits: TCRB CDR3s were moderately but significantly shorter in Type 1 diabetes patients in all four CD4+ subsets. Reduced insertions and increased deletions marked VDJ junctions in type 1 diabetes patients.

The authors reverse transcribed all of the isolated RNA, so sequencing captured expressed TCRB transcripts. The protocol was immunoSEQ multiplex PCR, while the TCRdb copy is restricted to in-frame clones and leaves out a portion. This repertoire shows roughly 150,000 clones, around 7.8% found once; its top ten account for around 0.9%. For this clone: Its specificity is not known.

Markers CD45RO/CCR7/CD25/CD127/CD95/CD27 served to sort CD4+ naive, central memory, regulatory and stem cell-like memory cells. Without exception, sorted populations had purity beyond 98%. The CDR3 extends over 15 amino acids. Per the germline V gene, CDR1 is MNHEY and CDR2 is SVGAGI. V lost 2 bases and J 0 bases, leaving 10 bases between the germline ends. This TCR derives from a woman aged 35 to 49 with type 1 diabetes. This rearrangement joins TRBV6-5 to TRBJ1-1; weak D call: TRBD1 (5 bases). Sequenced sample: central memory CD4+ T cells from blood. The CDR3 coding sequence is TGTGCCAGCAGTTACGGGGGGAGGATGAACACTGAAGCTTTCTTT. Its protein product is CASSYGGRMNTEAFF.